This T cell receptor (beta chain) is from a study of chemoradiotherapy in HPV16-positive cancers. Overall study: Candidate HPV-specific T-cell clones and common TCR motifs came from functional assays in a couple of HPV16-positive patients.

Produced via immunoSEQ multiplex PCR; TCRdb's table is partial and in-frame only. The sample has 150 to 200 clones, about nine tenths seen once. Regarding this clone: Its antigen is undetermined.

CDR1 is MNHEY, CDR2 SMNVEV, per germline (reference sequence). V lost 6 bases to trimming and J lost 3 bases; unmatched junction nucleotides: 4. There are 15 residues in the CDR3. General study findings and limits: Non-HPV-specific T cells did not expand in tumors during treatment, whereas candidate HPV-specific clones and E7-related motifs did. HPV-responsive T-cell expansion during chemoradiotherapy was linked to improved recurrence-free survival in HPV16-positive patients.

The gene calls are TRBV27 and TRBJ1-6, with 8 bases fitting TRBD1. This specimen consisted of tumor tissue, obtained from a patient who underwent chemoradiotherapy. This clonotype was sampled from a human donor with HPV-associated anogenital cancer. In DNA, the CDR3 is TGTGCCAGCAGGCCTGGACAGGGCTATAATTCACCCCTCCACTTT. Its translation: CASRPGQGYNSPLHF.